The entry that follows covers one T cell receptor (beta chain) sequence. Its target is unknown. These data originate in a study of beta chain features in type 1 diabetes. Study-wide results and caveats: Within each of all four CD4+ subsets, Type 1 diabetes patients had TCRB CDR3s that were moderately but significantly shorter.

Losses at the gene ends were 0 bases for V and 6 bases for J; bases not matched to a gene: 4. There are 15 residues in the CDR3. In germline, CDR1 is LGHNA, CDR2 YNFKEQ. The purity of all sorted populations exceeded 98%. Expressed TCRB transcripts were sequenced because the entire RNA isolate underwent reverse transcription. Only in-frame clones appear in the TCRdb table, and some are missing; sequencing was by immunoSEQ multiplex PCR. The data show 150,000 or so clones, with around 8% seen just once and more than 0.45% held by the top ten. Sequencing used central memory CD4+ T cells from blood. This chain uses TRBV4-2 with TRBJ1-2, with 10 bases that match TRBD1. The sequence came from a woman in her late teens or twenties with type 1 diabetes. CDR3 amino acids: CASSQDDRGRDGYTF. Here the CDR3 DNA reads TGTGCCAGCAGCCAAGATGACAGGGGGCGGGATGGCTACACCTTC.